The clone carrying this TCR beta chain was found many times. Antigen: not known. Researchers barred patients who had uncontrolled infection, other autoimmune disease, pregnancy or lactation. Fresh peripheral blood, roughly 9.8 ml of it, supplied the PBMCs. The sample originates from a study of T cells in Graves' hyperthyroidism and ophthalmopathy. The investigators amplified TCR beta CDR3 regions from RNA transcripts. TCR CDR3 underwent first-round RT-PCR with the HTBI primer set. From the multiplex PCR reads, TCRdb called clonotypes with MiXCR, one entry per CDR3 protein. The sample lists over 200,000 distinct CDR3 sequences, about 14% occurring once. General study results and limits: Most thyroid clonotypes that were expanded above 0.001 also turned up in blood. In simple terms, a model built on 13 V-J features told ophthalmopathy apart from stable hyperthyroidism.

This CDR3 has 15 residues. V gave up 0 bases and J gave up 5 bases; unmatched junction bases: 4. The V gene's germline CDR1 is MNHNS and CDR2 SASEGT. This TCR was sampled from a woman aged 40 to 49 with Graves' hyperthyroidism that later progressed to Graves' ophthalmopathy. This chain uses TRBV6-1 with TRBJ2-7; TRBD1 matches at 10 bases. Sequencing was performed on blood. For the CDR3, the DNA is TGTGCCAGCAGTGAAGCGTGGGACAGGGGTAACGAGCAGTACTTC. Translation gives CASSEAWDRGNEQYF.